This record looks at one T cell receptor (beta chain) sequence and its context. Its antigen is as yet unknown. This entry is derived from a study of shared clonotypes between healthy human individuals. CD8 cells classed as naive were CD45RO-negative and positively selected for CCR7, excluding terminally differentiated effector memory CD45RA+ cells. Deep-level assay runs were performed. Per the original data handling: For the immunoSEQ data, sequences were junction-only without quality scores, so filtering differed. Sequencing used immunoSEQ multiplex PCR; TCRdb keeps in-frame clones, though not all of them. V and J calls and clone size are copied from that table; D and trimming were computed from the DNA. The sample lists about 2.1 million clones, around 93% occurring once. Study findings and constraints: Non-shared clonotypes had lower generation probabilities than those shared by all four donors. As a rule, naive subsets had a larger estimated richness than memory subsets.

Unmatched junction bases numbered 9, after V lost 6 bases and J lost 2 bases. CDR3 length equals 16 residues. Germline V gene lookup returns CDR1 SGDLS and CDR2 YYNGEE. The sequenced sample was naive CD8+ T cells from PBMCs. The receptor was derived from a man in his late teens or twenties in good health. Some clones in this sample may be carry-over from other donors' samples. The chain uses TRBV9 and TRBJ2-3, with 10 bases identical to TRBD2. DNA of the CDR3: TGTGCCAGCACCCAGGACGGGACTAGCGTCACAGATACGCAGTATTTT. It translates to CASTQDGTSVTDTQYF. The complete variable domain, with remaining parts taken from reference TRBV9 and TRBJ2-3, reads DSGVTQTPKHLITATGQRVTLRCSPRSGDLSVYWYQQSLDQGLQFLIQYYNGEERAKGNILERFSAQQFPDLHSELNLSSLELGDSALYFCASTQDGTSVTDTQYFGPGTRLTVL.